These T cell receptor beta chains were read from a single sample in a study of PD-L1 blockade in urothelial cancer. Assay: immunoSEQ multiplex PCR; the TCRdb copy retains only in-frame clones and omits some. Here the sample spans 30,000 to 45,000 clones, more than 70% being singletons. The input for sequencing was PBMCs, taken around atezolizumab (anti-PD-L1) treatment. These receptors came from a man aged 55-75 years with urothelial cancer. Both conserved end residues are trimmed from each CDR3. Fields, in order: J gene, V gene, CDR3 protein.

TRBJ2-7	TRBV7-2	ASSLEIAGGLTYEQY
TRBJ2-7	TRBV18	ASSNRVTTGQYDEQY
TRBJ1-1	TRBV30	AWSTASPGQGFEAF
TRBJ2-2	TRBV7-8	ASSLVRQGGTGELF
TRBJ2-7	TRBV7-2	ASSLYRTYEQY
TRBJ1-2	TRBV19	ASSPDRWIYGYT
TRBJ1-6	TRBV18	ASSQQQANSPLH
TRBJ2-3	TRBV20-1	SAQLADTQY
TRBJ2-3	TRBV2	ASKRESTDTQY
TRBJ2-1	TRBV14	ASSQNRLDVPNEQF
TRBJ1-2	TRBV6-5	ASKVYGGHYGYT
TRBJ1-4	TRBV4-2	ASSQGTDPTNEKLF
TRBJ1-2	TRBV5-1	ASSLDPASDSYGYT
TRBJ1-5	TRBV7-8	ASSPDRDQPQH
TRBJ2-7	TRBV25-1	ASSAYYEQY
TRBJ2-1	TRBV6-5	ASSGGQGAYNEQF
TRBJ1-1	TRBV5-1	ASSLDTGSNTEAF
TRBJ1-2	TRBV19	ASTFPGQGSGYT
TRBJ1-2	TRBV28	ASSPGGRGGYT
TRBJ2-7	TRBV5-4	ASSFGAGAYEQY
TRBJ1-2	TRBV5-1	ASSLGDGRLRGYT
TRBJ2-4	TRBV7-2	ASSPTGASTKNIQY
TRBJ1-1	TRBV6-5	ASSYGRNTEAF
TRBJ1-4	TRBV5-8	ASSLRRAGGEKLF
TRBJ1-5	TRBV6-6	ASRAGDQPQH
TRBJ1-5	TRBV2	ASSTDRDQPQH
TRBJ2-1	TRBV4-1	ASSQDPRHHDNEQF
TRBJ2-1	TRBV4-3	ASSQGLASGNNEQF
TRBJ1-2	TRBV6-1	ASSVYGDRGGYT
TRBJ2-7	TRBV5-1	ASTDGDYEQY
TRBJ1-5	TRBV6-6	ASRSDRGGH
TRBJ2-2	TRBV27	ASSGRDRGFGDTGELF
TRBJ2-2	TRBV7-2	ASSWQGDAGELF
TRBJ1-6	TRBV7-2	ASSSSLGGGSYNSPLH
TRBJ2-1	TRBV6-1	ASREQGSVTYNEQF
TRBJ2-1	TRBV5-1	ASSGGLAGGVYNEQF
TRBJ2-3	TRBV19	ASQTRQSTDTQY
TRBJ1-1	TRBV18	ASSPFPQGAGTEAF
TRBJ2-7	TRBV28	ASSSPRGRYEQY
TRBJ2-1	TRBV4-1	ASSQDGGGLAPNEQF
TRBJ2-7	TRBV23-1	ASKETLYEQY
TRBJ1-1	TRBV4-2	ASSPTGVNTEAF
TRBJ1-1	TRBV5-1	ASSRTGGEGTEAF
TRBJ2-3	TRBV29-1	SVGIGQGRTDTQY
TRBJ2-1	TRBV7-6	ASSLAVPGNMEQF
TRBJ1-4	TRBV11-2	ASSFRGSNEKLF
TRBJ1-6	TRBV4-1	ASSQGQGNSPLH
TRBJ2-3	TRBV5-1	ASSLVGTSGSTDTQY
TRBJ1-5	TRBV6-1	ASSAAGANQPQH
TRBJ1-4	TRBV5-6	ASSRTGPYEKLF
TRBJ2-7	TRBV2	ASSPRVYEQY
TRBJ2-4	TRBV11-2	ASSFGSGAVQY
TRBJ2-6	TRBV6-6	ASSRDSGANVLT